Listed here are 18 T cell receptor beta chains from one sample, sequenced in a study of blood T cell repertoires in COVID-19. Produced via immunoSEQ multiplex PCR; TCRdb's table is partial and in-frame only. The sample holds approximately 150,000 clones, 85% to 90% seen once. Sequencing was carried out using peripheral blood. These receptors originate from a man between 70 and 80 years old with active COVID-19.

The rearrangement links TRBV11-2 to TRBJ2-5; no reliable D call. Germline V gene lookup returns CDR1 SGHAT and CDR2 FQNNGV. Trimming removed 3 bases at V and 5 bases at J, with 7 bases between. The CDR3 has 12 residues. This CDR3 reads CASSFTVETQYF. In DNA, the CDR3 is TGTGCCAGCAGCTTCACAGTTGAGACCCAGTACTTC. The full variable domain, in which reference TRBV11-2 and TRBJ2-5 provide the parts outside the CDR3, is EAGVAQSPRYKIIEKRQSVAFWCNPISGHATLYWYQQILGQGPKLLIQFQNNGVVDDSQLPKDRFSAERLKGVDSTLKIQPAKLEDSAVYLCASSFTVETQYFGPGTRLLVL.

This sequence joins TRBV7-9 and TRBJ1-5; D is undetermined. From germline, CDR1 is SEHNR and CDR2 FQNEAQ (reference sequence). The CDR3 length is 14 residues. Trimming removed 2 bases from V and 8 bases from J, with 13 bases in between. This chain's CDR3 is CASSLMSEQEPQHF. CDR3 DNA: TGTGCCAGCAGCTTAATGTCCGAGCAAGAGCCCCAGCATTTT.

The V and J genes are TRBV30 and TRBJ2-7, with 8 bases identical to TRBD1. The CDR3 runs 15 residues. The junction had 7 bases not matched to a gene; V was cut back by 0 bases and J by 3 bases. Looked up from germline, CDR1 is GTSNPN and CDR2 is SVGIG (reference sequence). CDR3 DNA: TGTGCCTGGAGTGTACAGGGGGTCCGGTTCTACGAGCAGTACTTC. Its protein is CAWSVQGVRFYEQYF. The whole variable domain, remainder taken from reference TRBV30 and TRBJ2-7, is SQTIHQWPATLVQPVGSPLSLECTVEGTSNPNLYWYRQAAGRGLQLLFYSVGIGQISSEVPQNLSASRPQDRQFILSSKKLLLSDSGFYLCAWSVQGVRFYEQYFGPGTRLTVT.

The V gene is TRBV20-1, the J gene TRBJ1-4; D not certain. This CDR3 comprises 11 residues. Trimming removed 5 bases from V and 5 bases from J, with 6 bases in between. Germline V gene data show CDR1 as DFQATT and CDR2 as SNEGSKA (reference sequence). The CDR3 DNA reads TGCAGTGCTCCAGGCAATGAAAAACTGTTTTTT. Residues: CSAPGNEKLFF.

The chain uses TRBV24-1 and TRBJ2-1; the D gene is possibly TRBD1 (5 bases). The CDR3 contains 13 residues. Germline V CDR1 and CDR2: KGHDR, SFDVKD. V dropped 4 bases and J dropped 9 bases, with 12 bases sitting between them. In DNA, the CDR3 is TGTGCCACCAGTGAGGGCAGGGATGGTGAGCAGTTCTTC. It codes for CATSEGRDGEQFF.

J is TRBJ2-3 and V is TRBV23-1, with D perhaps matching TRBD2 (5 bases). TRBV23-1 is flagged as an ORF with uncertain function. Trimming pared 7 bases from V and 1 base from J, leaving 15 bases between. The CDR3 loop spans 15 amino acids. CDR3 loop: CASIQDFSRTDTQYF. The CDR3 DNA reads TGCGCCAGCATCCAGGACTTTTCGCGCACAGATACGCAGTATTTT.

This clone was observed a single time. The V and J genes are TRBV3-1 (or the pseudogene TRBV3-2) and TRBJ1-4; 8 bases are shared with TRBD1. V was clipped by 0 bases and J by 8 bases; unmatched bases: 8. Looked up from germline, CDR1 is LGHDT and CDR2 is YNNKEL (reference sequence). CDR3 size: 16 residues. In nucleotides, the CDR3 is TGTGCCAGCAGCCAAGATCAGACAGGGGCGCGAGAAAAACTGTTTTTT. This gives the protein CASSQDQTGAREKLFF.

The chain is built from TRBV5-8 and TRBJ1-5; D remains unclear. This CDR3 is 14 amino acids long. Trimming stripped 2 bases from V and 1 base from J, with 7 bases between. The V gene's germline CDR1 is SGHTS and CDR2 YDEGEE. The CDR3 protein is CASSLRLSNQPQHF. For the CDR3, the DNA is TGTGCCAGCAGCTTACGGTTGAGCAATCAGCCCCAGCATTTT.

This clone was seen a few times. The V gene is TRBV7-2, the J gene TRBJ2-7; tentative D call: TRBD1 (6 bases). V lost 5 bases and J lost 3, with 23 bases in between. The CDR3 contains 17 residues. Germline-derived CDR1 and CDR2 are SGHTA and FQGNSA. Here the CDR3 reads CASSTTLRGPVGYEQYF. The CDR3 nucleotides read TGTGCCAGCAGCACAACCCTCAGGGGTCCGGTGGGCTACGAGCAGTACTTC. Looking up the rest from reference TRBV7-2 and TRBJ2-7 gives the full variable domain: GAGVSQSPSNKVTEKGKDVELRCDPISGHTALYWYRQSLGQGLEFLIYFQGNSAPDKSGLPSDRFSAERTGGSVSTLTIQRTQQEDSAVYLCASSTTLRGPVGYEQYFGPGTRLTVT.

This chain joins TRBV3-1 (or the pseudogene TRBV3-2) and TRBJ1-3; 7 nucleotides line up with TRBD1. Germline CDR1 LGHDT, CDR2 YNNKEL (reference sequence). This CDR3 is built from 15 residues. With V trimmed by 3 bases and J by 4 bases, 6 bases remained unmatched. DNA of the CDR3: TGTGCCAGCAGCCATGAAGGGGGCTCCGGAAACACCATATATTTT. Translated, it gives CASSHEGGSGNTIYF.

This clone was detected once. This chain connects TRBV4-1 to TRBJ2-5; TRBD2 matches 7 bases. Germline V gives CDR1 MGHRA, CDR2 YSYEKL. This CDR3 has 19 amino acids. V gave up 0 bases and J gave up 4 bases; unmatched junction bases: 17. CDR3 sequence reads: CASSQEGLAEMGLGETQYF. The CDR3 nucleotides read TGCGCCAGCAGCCAAGAGGGGCTAGCGGAGATGGGATTGGGAGAGACCCAGTACTTC.

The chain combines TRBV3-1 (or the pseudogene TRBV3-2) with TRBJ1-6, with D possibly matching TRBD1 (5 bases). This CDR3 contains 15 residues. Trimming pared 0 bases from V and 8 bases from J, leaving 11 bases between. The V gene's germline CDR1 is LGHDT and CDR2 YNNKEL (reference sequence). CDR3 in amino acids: CASSQDGGRDSPLHF. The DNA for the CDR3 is TGTGCCAGCAGCCAAGATGGGGGGAGGGATTCACCCCTCCACTTT.

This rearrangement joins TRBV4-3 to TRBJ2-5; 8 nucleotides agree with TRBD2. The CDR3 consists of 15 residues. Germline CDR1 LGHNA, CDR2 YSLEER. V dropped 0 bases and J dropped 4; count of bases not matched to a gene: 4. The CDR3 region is CASSQDPGRGETQYF. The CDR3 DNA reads TGCGCCAGCAGCCAAGATCCCGGGAGGGGAGAGACCCAGTACTTC.

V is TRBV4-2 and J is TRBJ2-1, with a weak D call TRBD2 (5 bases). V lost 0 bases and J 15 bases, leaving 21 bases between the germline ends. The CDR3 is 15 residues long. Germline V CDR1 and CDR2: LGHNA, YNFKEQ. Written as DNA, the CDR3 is TGTGCCAGCAGCCAAGATTGGACTTCCCGCCTACCCCCGTTCTTC. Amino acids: CASSQDWTSRLPPFF.

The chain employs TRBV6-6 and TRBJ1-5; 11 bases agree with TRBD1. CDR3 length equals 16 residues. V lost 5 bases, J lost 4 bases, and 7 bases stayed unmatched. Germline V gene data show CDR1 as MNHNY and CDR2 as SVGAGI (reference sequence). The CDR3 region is CASSADRGLENQPQHF. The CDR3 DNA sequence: TGTGCCAGCAGTGCGGACAGGGGGCTCGAGAATCAGCCCCAGCATTTT.

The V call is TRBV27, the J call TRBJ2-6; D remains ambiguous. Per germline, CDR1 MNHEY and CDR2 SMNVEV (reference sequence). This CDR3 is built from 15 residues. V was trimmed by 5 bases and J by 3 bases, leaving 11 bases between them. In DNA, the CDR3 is TGTGCCAGCAGTAAGTCGGGTAGTGGGGCCAACGTCCTGACTTTC. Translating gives CASSKSGSGANVLTF.

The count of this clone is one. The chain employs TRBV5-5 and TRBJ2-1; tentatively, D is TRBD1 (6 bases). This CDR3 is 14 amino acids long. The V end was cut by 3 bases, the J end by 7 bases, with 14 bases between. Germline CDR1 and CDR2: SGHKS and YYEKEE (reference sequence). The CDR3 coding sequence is TGTGCCAGCAGCTCTTGGACAGAGGGGAATGAGCAGTTCTTC. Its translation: CASSSWTEGNEQFF.

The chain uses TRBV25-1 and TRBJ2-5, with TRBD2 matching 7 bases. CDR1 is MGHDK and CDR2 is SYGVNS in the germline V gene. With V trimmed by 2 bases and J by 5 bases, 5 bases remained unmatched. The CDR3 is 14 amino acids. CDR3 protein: CASSELGGSETQYF. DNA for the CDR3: TGTGCCAGCAGTGAACTGGGGGGGAGCGAGACCCAGTACTTC.